These 9 T cell receptor beta chains share one sample of origin, sequenced in a study of beta chain features in type 1 diabetes. cDNA synthesis used the whole RNA isolate, giving expressed TCRB sequences. Using immunoSEQ multiplex PCR, the repertoire was profiled, and TCRdb retains in-frame clones only, with some absent. This sample has under 450,000 clones, with less than 15% found just once. The specimen was naive CD4+ T cells from blood. The receptors stem from a woman aged 18-29 years in good health.

The CDR3 nucleotides are TGTGCCAGCTCACGACAGGGGAGGCAAGAGACCCAGTACTTC. This codes for CASSRQGRQETQYF. The J gene is TRBJ2-5, the V gene TRBV18; TRBD1 matches at 8 bases. The CDR3 has 14 residues. The trim removed 4 bases at V and 2 bases at J, leaving 3 bases unmatched. Germline CDR1 and CDR2: KGHSH and LQKENI.

J is TRBJ1-3 and V is TRBV6-6; D uncertain. Germline CDR1 MNHNY, CDR2 SVGAGI (reference sequence). The CDR3 totals 15 residues. With 1 base removed from V and 0 bases from J, the gap between germline ends came to 7 bases. As DNA, the CDR3 is TGTGCCAGCAGTTACTTTGGGAGCTCTGGAAACACCATATATTTT. Its protein is CASSYFGSSGNTIYF.

This clone was found a few times. This sequence joins TRBV5-1 and TRBJ1-1, with 7 bases that match TRBD1. Germline CDR1 reads SGHRS; CDR2 reads YFSETQ. The CDR3 runs 14 residues. Losses at the gene ends were 4 bases for V and 0 bases for J; bases not matched to a gene: 3. Here the CDR3 reads CASSEQGLNTEAFF. CDR3 DNA sequence: TGCGCCAGCAGCGAACAGGGGTTGAACACTGAAGCTTTCTTT.

This clone was observed a few times. The CDR3 coding sequence is TGCGCCAGCAGCCAAGATCAAGGGGCTGGCGGGGAGCTGTTTTTT. Translating gives CASSQDQGAGGELFF. V usage is TRBV4-1 and J usage is TRBJ2-2, with D perhaps TRBD1 (5 bases). With 0 bases removed from V and 7 bases from J, the gap between germline ends came to 12 bases. The V gene's germline CDR1 is MGHRA and CDR2 YSYEKL. The CDR3 spans 15 residues.

This clone came up a few times. The same CDR3 also results from other DNA sequences found in this sample. This sequence joins TRBV30 and TRBJ2-3; D is uncertain. From germline, CDR1 is GTSNPN and CDR2 SVGIG (reference sequence). V lost 5 bases and J lost 1, with 7 bases in between. This CDR3 comprises 12 residues. Here the CDR3 DNA reads TGTGCCTGGTCTTCCGGCACAGATACGCAGTATTTT. It specifies CAWSSGTDTQYF.

This clone was counted between two and nine times. The chain uses TRBV11-2 and TRBJ2-1; 16 bases match TRBD2. CDR3 length: 18 amino acids. CDR1 is SGHAT, CDR2 FQNNGV, per germline. J gave up 8 bases and V 5 bases, and 12 bases lay outside the gene matches. The CDR3 is CASSKVGLAGGGIYEQFF. Written as DNA, the CDR3 is TGTGCCAGCAGCAAGGTGGGACTAGCGGGAGGGGGTATCTATGAGCAGTTCTTC.

The table lists this clone with a few counts. The genes are TRBV29-1 and TRBJ1-1, with D possibly matching TRBD1 (6 bases). The V gene's germline CDR1 is SQVTM and CDR2 ANQGSEA. V gave up 4 bases and J gave up 0 bases, with 9 bases separating them. The CDR3 has 13 residues. This CDR3 is CSVGTVMNTEAFF. The CDR3 DNA is TGCAGCGTTGGGACAGTCATGAACACTGAAGCTTTCTTT.

The V call is TRBV11-2, the J call TRBJ1-2; TRBD1 might be the D (5 bases). Germline V gene sequence: CDR1 SGHAT, CDR2 FQNNGV. This CDR3 comprises 15 residues. With 2 bases removed from V and 4 bases from J, the gap between germline ends came to 14 bases. CDR3 nucleotide sequence: TGTGCCAGCAGCTTATATAAGGAAAGGGGCTATGGCTACACCTTC. This codes for CASSLYKERGYGYTF.

This clone was recorded a few times. CDR3 in amino acids: CASSLPVPGNQPQHF. CDR3 nucleotides: TGTGCCAGCAGTTTACCCGTCCCGGGGAATCAGCCCCAGCATTTT. V and J are TRBV28 and TRBJ1-5; D uncertain. The CDR3 has 15 amino acids. From germline, CDR1 is MDHEN and CDR2 SYDVKM. Between the trimmed V and J ends, which lost 2 bases and 4 bases, there was a span of 12 bases. Full variable domain (missing parts from reference TRBV28 and TRBJ1-5): DVKVTQSSRYLVKRTGEKVFLECVQDMDHENMFWYRQDPGLGLRLIYFSYDVKMKEKGDIPEGYSVSREKKERFSLILESASTNQTSMYLCASSLPVPGNQPQHFGDGTRLSIL.